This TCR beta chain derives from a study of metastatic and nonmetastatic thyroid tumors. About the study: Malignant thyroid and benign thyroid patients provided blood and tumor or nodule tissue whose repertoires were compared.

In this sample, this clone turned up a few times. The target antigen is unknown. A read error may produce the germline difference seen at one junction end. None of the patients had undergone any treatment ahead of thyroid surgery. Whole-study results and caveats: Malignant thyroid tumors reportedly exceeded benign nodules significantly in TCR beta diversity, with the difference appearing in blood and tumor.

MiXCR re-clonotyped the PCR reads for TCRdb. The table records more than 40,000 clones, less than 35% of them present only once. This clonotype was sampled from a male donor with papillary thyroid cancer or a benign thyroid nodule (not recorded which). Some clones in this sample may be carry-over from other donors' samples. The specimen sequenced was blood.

The DNA for the CDR3 is TGCGCCAGCAGAGCCTGGACAGACACTGGAAACGCCATATATTTT. Residues: CASRAWTDTGNAIYF. This chain uses TRBV10-1 with TRBJ1-3, with a possible D match to TRBD1 (6 bases). Germline V lookup: CDR1 WNHNN, CDR2 SYGVQD (reference sequence). The CDR3 loop spans 15 amino acids.